Each of the 20 T cell receptor beta chains below was sequenced from the same sample in a study of T-cell memory formation after mild COVID-19. TCRdb analysed the 5' RACE reads with MiXCR anew, one entry per CDR3 protein. The sample records 180,000 or so distinct CDR3 sequences, around 10% being singletons. Material: PBMCs or a T cell subset sorted from them (not recorded which). These receptors were taken from a man aged 18 to 29 who had mild COVID-19 (a few samples of this study predate the infection). Cell type and time point are not known.

Only a few counts were recorded for this clonotype. The CDR3 region has the DNA TGCGCCAGCAGCTTGGGCTTCGGAAGGGAGACCCAGTACTTC. Its translation: CASSLGFGRETQYF. The gene calls are TRBV5-1 and TRBJ2-5; D call uncertain. Trimming removed 0 bases at V and 5 bases at J, with 11 bases between. Germline V gene data show CDR1 as SGHRS and CDR2 as YFSETQ. This CDR3 spans 14 amino acids.

This clonotype was observed a few times. This rearrangement joins TRBV11-2 to TRBJ1-4; a weak D match, TRBD1 (5 bases). CDR3 length: 17 amino acids. Germline CDR1 reads SGHAT; CDR2 reads FQNNGV. Trimming removed 5 bases from V and 6 bases from J, with 22 bases in between. CDR3 in DNA: TGTGCCAGCAGCCCGGGGGACGGACCCCTCCGGGATGAAAAACTGTTTTTT. Translated: CASSPGDGPLRDEKLFF.

This clonotype has only a few counts. The rearrangement links TRBV7-9 to TRBJ1-1; possible D gene TRBD1, 6 bases. V gave up 5 bases and J gave up 6 bases, with 13 bases separating them. CDR3 length: 13 residues. Germline loops: CDR1 SEHNR, CDR2 FQNEAQ (reference sequence). The CDR3 region is CASSRDRRSEAFF. Written as DNA, the CDR3 is TGTGCCAGCAGCCGTGACAGGAGGTCTGAAGCTTTCTTT.

This clonotype has a handful of counts. The chain carries TRBV7-2 and TRBJ2-7; possibly TRBD1 or TRBD2 for D (5 bases each). V was pared by 5 bases and J by 0 bases, with 17 bases between. This CDR3 comprises 16 residues. Germline CDR1 and CDR2: SGHTA and FQGNSA. Here the CDR3 reads CASSLGTHPGSYEQYF. The CDR3 DNA is TGTGCCAGCAGCCTAGGGACCCACCCCGGCTCCTACGAGCAGTACTTC. The full variable domain, rest sourced from reference TRBV7-2 and TRBJ2-7, is GAGVSQSPSNKVTEKGKDVELRCDPISGHTALYWYRQSLGQGLEFLIYFQGNSAPDKSGLPSDRFSAERTGGSVSTLTIQRTQQEDSAVYLCASSLGTHPGSYEQYFGPGTRLTVT.

The chain carries TRBV10-3 and TRBJ1-5; D gene unclear. Per the germline V gene, CDR1 is ENHRY and CDR2 is SYGVKD. The CDR3 is 15 amino acids. Trimming removed 3 bases from V and 0 bases from J, with 9 bases in between. The CDR3 loop is CAISDGVYSNQPQHF. The DNA of the CDR3 is TGTGCCATCAGTGACGGGGTTTATAGCAATCAGCCCCAGCATTTT.

This sequence joins TRBV6-6 and TRBJ1-5; D is ambiguous. This CDR3 has 14 amino acids. CDR1 and CDR2 from the germline V gene are MNHNY and SVGAGI (reference sequence). CDR3 nucleotides: TGTGACGCGAAACATGATTATAGCAATCAGCCCCAGCATTTT. Translating gives CDAKHDYSNQPQHF.

A few counts support this clonotype. The chain is built from TRBV24-1 and TRBJ1-4; D is uncertain. Deletions cut 3 bases from V and 0 bases from J, with 7 bases between. The germline gives CDR1 KGHDR, CDR2 SFDVKD. The CDR3 length is 15 residues. CDR3 coding DNA: TGTGCCACCAGTGATGCGACATCAACTAATGAAAAACTGTTTTTT. Translated: CATSDATSTNEKLFF.

The chain has TRBV7-9 and TRBJ2-1; 9 bases fit TRBD2. Germline-derived CDR1 and CDR2 are SEHNR and FQNEAQ (reference sequence). V was pared by 5 bases and J by 7 bases, with 12 bases of the junction left unmatched. The CDR3 extends over 16 amino acids. In nucleotides, the CDR3 is TGTGCCAGCAGCAAAGACGGCGCGGGGGGGCGTAATGAGCAGTTCTTC. It translates to CASSKDGAGGRNEQFF. Full variable domain (outside the CDR3, taken from reference TRBV7-9 and TRBJ2-1): DTGVSQNPRHKITKRGQNVTFRCDPISEHNRLYWYRQTLGQGPEFLTYFQNEAQLEKSRLLSDRFSAERPKGSFSTLEIQRTEQGDSAMYLCASSKDGAGGRNEQFFGPGTRLTVL.

This clonotype was counted many times. V usage is TRBV5-1 and J usage is TRBJ2-3; the match to TRBD2 covers 11 bases. CDR3 length equals 16 residues. The junction had 6 bases not matched to a gene; V was cut back by 4 bases and J by 2 bases. Looked up from germline, CDR1 is SGHRS and CDR2 is YFSETQ. The DNA for the CDR3 is TGCGCCAGCAGCGACAATAGCGGGGGGGTCACAGATACGCAGTATTTT. Its translation: CASSDNSGGVTDTQYF. The whole variable domain, remainder taken from reference TRBV5-1 and TRBJ2-3, is KAGVTQTPRYLIKTRGQQVTLSCSPISGHRSVSWYQQTPGQGLQFLFEYFSETQRNKGNFPGRFSGRQFSNSRSEMNVSTLELGDSALYLCASSDNSGGVTDTQYFGPGTRLTVL.

The rearrangement links TRBV6-6 to TRBJ2-1; possibly TRBD1 for D (5 bases). CDR1 MNHNY and CDR2 SVGAGI come from the germline V gene (reference sequence). The CDR3 runs to 15 residues. The V and J ends lost 2 bases and 8 bases respectively, with 16 bases between them. CDR3 coding DNA: TGTGCCAGCAGTTACCCTCAACAGGTATCCGATGAGCAGTTCTTC. It yields the protein CASSYPQQVSDEQFF.

This clonotype has at least ten counts. The J gene is TRBJ2-7, the V gene TRBV6-1; 7 bases are shared with TRBD1. The CDR3 is 13 amino acids. V trimming: 4 bases; J trimming: 6 bases; junction bases outside the gene matches: 6. Germline V gene lookup returns CDR1 MNHNS and CDR2 SASEGT. This CDR3 reads CASSAATGSEQYF. The CDR3 DNA follows: TGTGCCAGCAGTGCAGCGACAGGGTCCGAGCAGTACTTC.

This clonotype was detected ten times or more. V usage is TRBV5-1 and J usage is TRBJ2-5, with D perhaps TRBD2 (6 bases). The CDR3 totals 15 residues. CDR1 and CDR2 from the germline V gene are SGHRS and YFSETQ. The V and J ends lost 0 bases and 2 bases respectively, with 11 bases between them. The CDR3 loop is CASSLDGGVQETQYF. CDR3 coding DNA: TGCGCCAGCAGCTTGGATGGAGGGGTACAAGAGACCCAGTACTTC. Complete variable domain (other parts from reference TRBV5-1 and TRBJ2-5): KAGVTQTPRYLIKTRGQQVTLSCSPISGHRSVSWYQQTPGQGLQFLFEYFSETQRNKGNFPGRFSGRQFSNSRSEMNVSTLELGDSALYLCASSLDGGVQETQYFGPGTRLLVL.

This clonotype was seen a few times. The rearrangement joins TRBV14 to TRBJ2-3; D unresolved. Germline loops: CDR1 SGHDN, CDR2 FVKESK. V was cut by 5 bases and J by 0 bases, with 12 bases left in between. The CDR3 contains 15 residues. The CDR3 protein is CASSWQSLSTDTQYF. In DNA, the CDR3 is TGTGCCAGCAGCTGGCAGAGCCTTAGCACAGATACGCAGTATTTT.

The rearrangement uses TRBV6-2 or TRBV6-3 and TRBJ2-7, with TRBD2 matching 10 bases. The CDR3 extends over 15 amino acids. Germline V gene sequence: CDR1 MNHEY, CDR2 SVGEGT. With 7 bases clipped from V and 0 bases from J, the junction kept 6 bases outside the gene matches. The CDR3 protein is CASTSLAGVSYEQYF. DNA for the CDR3: TGTGCCAGCACCTCGCTAGCGGGAGTCTCCTACGAGCAGTACTTC.

The table lists this clonotype with a few counts. The V call is TRBV5-1, the J call TRBJ1-6; 12 positions agree with TRBD1. The germline gives CDR1 SGHRS, CDR2 YFSETQ. With 7 bases clipped from V and 10 bases from J, the junction kept 12 bases outside the gene matches. There are 16 residues in the CDR3. CDR3 sequence (DNA): TGCGCCAGCCGCCCGGGACAGGGGGCGCAAGGCTCACCCCTCCACTTT. Translated, it gives CASRPGQGAQGSPLHF.

V usage is TRBV5-1 and J usage is TRBJ2-3; the match to TRBD2 covers 11 bases. V was pared by 4 bases and J by 0 bases, with 4 bases of the junction left unmatched. Germline V CDR1 and CDR2: SGHRS, YFSETQ. CDR3 length equals 16 residues. Written as DNA, the CDR3 is TGCGCCAGCAGCCCGCGGACTAGCGGGAGCACAGATACGCAGTATTTT. This codes for CASSPRTSGSTDTQYF. The whole variable domain, remainder taken from reference TRBV5-1 and TRBJ2-3, is KAGVTQTPRYLIKTRGQQVTLSCSPISGHRSVSWYQQTPGQGLQFLFEYFSETQRNKGNFPGRFSGRQFSNSRSEMNVSTLELGDSALYLCASSPRTSGSTDTQYFGPGTRLTVL.

This clonotype was counted between two and nine times. V usage is TRBV15 and J usage is TRBJ2-7, with D unclear. CDR3 length: 13 residues. V was pared by 0 bases and J by 3 bases, with 6 bases between. CDR1 is LNHNV, CDR2 YYDKDF, per germline (reference sequence). The CDR3 nucleotides read TGTGCCACCAGCAGAGACCGCAACTACGAGCAGTACGTC. As protein: CATSRDRNYEQYV.

This clonotype was detected ten times or more. The chain has TRBV20-1 and TRBJ2-5; TRBD1 matches at 8 bases. The CDR3 is 17 amino acids. After removal of 1 base from V and 5 bases from J, the junction contained 15 bases not matched to a gene. Germline assignment: CDR1 DFQATT and CDR2 SNEGSKA (reference sequence). This CDR3 reads CSARVPFVWDRLETQYF. The CDR3 bases are TGCAGTGCTAGAGTGCCGTTTGTCTGGGACAGGCTGGAGACCCAGTACTTC.

The gene calls are TRBV5-1 and TRBJ1-1; D is ambiguous. The CDR3 contains 13 residues. Germline V CDR1 and CDR2: SGHRS, YFSETQ. V lost 4 bases and J lost 1, with 8 bases in between. CDR3 region: CASSASQNTEAFF. In DNA, the CDR3 is TGCGCCAGCAGCGCCTCTCAGAACACTGAAGCTTTCTTT.

The chain employs TRBV20-1 and TRBJ2-3, with D possibly called TRBD1 or TRBD2 (5 bases each). This CDR3 comprises 15 residues. V was shortened by 5 bases and J by 0 bases, with 15 bases between the two germline ends. Germline CDR1 and CDR2: DFQATT and SNEGSKA (reference sequence). The CDR3 region is CSAGGEAGSTDTQYF. The CDR3 DNA reads as TGCAGTGCTGGGGGAGAGGCGGGCAGCACAGATACGCAGTATTTT.